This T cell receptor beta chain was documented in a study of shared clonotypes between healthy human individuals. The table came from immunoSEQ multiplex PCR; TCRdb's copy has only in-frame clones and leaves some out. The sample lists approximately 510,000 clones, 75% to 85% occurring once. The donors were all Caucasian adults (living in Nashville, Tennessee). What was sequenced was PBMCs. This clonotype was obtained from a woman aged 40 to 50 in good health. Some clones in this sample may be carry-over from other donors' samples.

In DNA, the CDR3 is TGTGCCAGCAGTTCCCCGGACAGGGCGGTAGAAAAACTGTTTTTT. It yields the protein CASSSPDRAVEKLFF. The V and J genes are TRBV28 and TRBJ1-4, with 8 bases aligning to TRBD1. CDR3 length equals 15 residues. V trimming: 4 bases; J trimming: 8 bases; junction bases outside the gene matches: 9. Germline CDR1 reads MDHEN; CDR2 reads SYDVKM.